This TCR beta chain was captured in a study of blood T cell repertoires in COVID-19. Study summary: The samples span acute and convalescent COVID-19 from the United States, Italy and Spain. PBMCs, B-cell-depleted T cells, or T cells were the source of the cDNA or gDNA that made up the material.

In the original analysis: Researchers report that nucleated cell counts were estimated from reference gene primer amplification. Clones were read by immunoSEQ multiplex PCR, and TCRdb kept only the in-frame ones, dropping some. Clone size and the V and J calls come from that table; the DNA yielded D and trimming. The table has about 62,000 clones, approximately 90% seen once. This CDR3 comprises 14 residues. Per the germline V gene, CDR1 is LGHDT and CDR2 is YNNKEL (reference sequence). V shed 1 base and J shed 9 bases, with 10 bases lying between them. The chain joins TRBV3-1 (or the pseudogene TRBV3-2) to TRBJ1-6; D remains ambiguous. This clonotype originated in an elderly woman with acute or convalescent COVID-19. Sequenced sample: peripheral blood. The CDR3: CASSQGTRGSPLHF. The CDR3 DNA reads as TGTGCCAGCAGCCAAGGTACACGCGGTTCACCCCTCCACTTT.